The 7 T cell receptor beta chains reported below all come from one sample, sequenced in a study of CD8+CD57+ T cells in acquired aplastic anemia. Genomic DNA provided the template from which TCR beta VDJ and CDR3 profiles were obtained. MiXCR, applied by TCRdb to the reads, yields one record per CDR3 protein. The table lists under 250,000 distinct CDR3 sequences, 34% of them singletons. Sequenced: sorted CD4+, CD8+, or CD8+CD57+ T cells (not recorded which) from PBMCs. These receptors were taken from a human donor in good health, serving as a control.

The rearrangement uses TRBV7-9 and TRBJ1-6, with 8 bases fitting TRBD1. The CDR3 is made up of 15 amino acids. Germline V CDR1 and CDR2: SEHNR, FQNEAQ (reference sequence). After removal of 1 base from V and 9 bases from J, the junction contained 5 bases not matched to a gene. The CDR3 DNA reads as TGTGCCAGCAGCTTAGGGACAGGGAGTTCTTCACCCCTCCACTTT. Translated, it gives CASSLGTGSSSPLHF.

This clonotype was picked up a small number of times. V usage is TRBV4-3 and J usage is TRBJ2-6; no reliable D call. Trimming stripped 1 base from V and 2 bases from J, with 3 bases between. CDR1 LGHNA and CDR2 YSLEER come from the germline V gene. CDR3 length: 14 amino acids. This CDR3 reads CASSQAAGANVLTF. CDR3 nucleotide sequence: TGCGCCAGCAGCCAAGCGGCTGGGGCCAACGTCCTGACTTTC.

This clonotype turned up a few times. The chain uses TRBV18 and TRBJ1-3; possible D gene TRBD1, 6 bases. Germline V gene lookup returns CDR1 KGHSH and CDR2 LQKENI. The CDR3 is made up of 14 amino acids. V was pared by 2 bases and J by 3 bases, with 8 bases between. CDR3 amino acids: CASSPAGDGNTIYF. The CDR3 nucleotides read TGTGCCAGCTCACCAGCAGGGGATGGAAACACCATATATTTT.

This chain uses TRBV4-2 with TRBJ1-3; D ambiguous. Trimming took off 8 bases at V and 3 bases at J, with 23 bases between the two ends. CDR3 length: 17 amino acids. The germline V gene has CDR1 LGHNA and CDR2 YNFKEQ. CDR3 amino acids: CASREIPNGLGGNTIYF. CDR3 nucleotides: TGTGCCAGCCGAGAAATCCCCAACGGGCTAGGTGGAAACACCATATATTTT.

Many counts were recorded for this clonotype. The rearrangement uses TRBV19 and TRBJ1-2; possibly TRBD1 for D (6 bases). The germline CDR1 and CDR2 sequences are LNHDA and SQIVND (reference sequence). The CDR3 has 14 residues. Trimming removed 9 bases from V and 0 bases from J, with 14 bases in between. CDR3 bases: TGTGCCAGCGGGGATACAGGGACTAACTATGGCTACACCTTC. It codes for CASGDTGTNYGYTF.

There are many counts of this clonotype. V usage is TRBV30 and J usage is TRBJ2-3; D is ambiguous. Germline CDR1 and CDR2: GTSNPN and SVGIG (reference sequence). This CDR3 region has 13 residues. Trimming removed 3 bases from V and 2 bases from J, with 9 bases in between. CDR3 in amino acids: CAWRILYTDTQYF. DNA of the CDR3: TGTGCCTGGAGGATCCTTTACACAGATACGCAGTATTTT.

J is TRBJ1-1 and V is TRBV12-3 or TRBV12-4, with D tentatively TRBD1 (6 bases). The CDR3 is made up of 15 amino acids. V dropped 7 bases and J dropped 5 bases, with 20 bases sitting between them. CDR3 coding DNA: TGTGCCAGCACTGCCAGGGGCGGCCACGGGACTGAAGCTTTCTTT. It encodes CASTARGGHGTEAFF.